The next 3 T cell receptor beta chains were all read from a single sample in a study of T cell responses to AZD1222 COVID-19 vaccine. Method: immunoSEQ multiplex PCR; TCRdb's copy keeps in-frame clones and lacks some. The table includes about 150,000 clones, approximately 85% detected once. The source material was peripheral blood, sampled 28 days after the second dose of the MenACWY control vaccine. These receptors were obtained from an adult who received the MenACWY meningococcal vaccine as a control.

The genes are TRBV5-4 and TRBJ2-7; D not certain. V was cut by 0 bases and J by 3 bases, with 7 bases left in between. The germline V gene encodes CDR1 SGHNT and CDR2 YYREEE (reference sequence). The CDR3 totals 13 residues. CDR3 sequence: CASSLDPGYEQYV. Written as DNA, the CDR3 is TGTGCCAGCAGCTTGGACCCGGGCTACGAGCAGTACGTC.

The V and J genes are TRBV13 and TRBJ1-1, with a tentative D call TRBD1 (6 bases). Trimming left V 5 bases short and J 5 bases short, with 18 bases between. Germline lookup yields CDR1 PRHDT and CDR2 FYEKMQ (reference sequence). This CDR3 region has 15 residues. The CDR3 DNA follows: TGTGCCAGCAGCCTCAAATCCCCGGGACAAACTGAAGCTTTCTTT. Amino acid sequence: CASSLKSPGQTEAFF.

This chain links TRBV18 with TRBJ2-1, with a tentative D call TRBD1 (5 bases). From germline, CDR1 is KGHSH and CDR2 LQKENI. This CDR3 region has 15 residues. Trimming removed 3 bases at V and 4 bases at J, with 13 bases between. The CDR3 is CASSPGWQGYNEQFF. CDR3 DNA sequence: TGTGCCAGCTCACCGGGTTGGCAGGGTTACAATGAGCAGTTCTTC.